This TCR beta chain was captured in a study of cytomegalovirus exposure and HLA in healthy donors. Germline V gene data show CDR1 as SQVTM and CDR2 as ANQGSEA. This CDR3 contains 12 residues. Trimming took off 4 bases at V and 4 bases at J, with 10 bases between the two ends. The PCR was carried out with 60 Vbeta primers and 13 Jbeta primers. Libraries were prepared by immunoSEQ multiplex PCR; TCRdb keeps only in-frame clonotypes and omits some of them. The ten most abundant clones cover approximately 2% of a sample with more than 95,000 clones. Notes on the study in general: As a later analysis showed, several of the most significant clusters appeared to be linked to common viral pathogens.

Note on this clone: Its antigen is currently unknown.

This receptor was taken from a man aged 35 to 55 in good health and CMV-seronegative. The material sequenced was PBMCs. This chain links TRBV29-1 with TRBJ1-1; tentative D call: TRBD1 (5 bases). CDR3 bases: TGCAGCGTTGGCCAGGGAGGCACTGAAGCTTTCTTT. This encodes CSVGQGGTEAFF.